This T cell receptor beta chain was profiled in a study of beta chain features in type 1 diabetes. General study points: The study found moderately but significantly shorter TCRB CDR3s in all four CD4+ subsets of Type 1 diabetes patients.

What was sequenced were expressed TCRB transcripts, since all of the isolated RNA had been reverse transcribed. The table came from immunoSEQ multiplex PCR; TCRdb's copy has only in-frame clones and leaves some out. The sample contains about 160,000 clones, 7.5% to 9.5% of which appear only once. Germline CDR1 reads LGHNT; CDR2 reads FRNRAP. Trimming left V 2 bases short and J 2 bases short, with 16 bases between. The CDR3 is 16 amino acids. As to this clone: Its target is not known.

Sequencing was performed on central memory CD4+ T cells from blood. The V call is TRBV12-5, the J call TRBJ2-7, with D possibly TRBD2 on 5 matching bases. The source of this sequence is a woman younger than 30 with type 1 diabetes. CDR3 amino acids: CASGLPQRNLTYEQYF. CDR3 DNA sequence: TGTGCTAGTGGTTTGCCCCAGCGGAACTTAACCTACGAGCAGTACTTC.